The source of this TCR beta chain is a study of blood T cell repertoires in COVID-19. Study overall: Sites across the United States, Italy and Spain contributed samples from acute and convalescent COVID-19. Sources were T cells, B-cell-depleted T cells, or PBMCs; the material itself was cDNA or gDNA.

Original processing notes: Amplification with reference gene primers provided the estimates of nucleated cell counts. Generated by immunoSEQ multiplex PCR, the TCRdb table keeps only in-frame clones and is missing some. V and J calls and clone size are given by that table; D and trimming were obtained from the DNA. This repertoire shows 250,000 to 350,000 clones, around 84% found once; its top ten account for roughly 1.6%. During active infection, Seattle patients enrolled and were then monitored through disease. The germline V gene has CDR1 LNHDA and CDR2 SQIVND (reference sequence). Unmatched junction bases numbered 13, after V lost 5 bases and J lost 4 bases. The length of the CDR3 is 17 residues.

The sample taken for sequencing was peripheral blood. The sequence was collected from a human donor with COVID-19, enrolled during active disease. The donor label of this sample is uncertain. The rearrangement links TRBV19 to TRBJ2-1, with 8 bases identical to TRBD1. The CDR3 sequence: CASSSDRAPSEYNEQFF. The CDR3 DNA follows: TGTGCCAGTAGTTCGGACAGGGCGCCGAGTGAATACAATGAGCAGTTCTTC.